A single sample is the source of the 21 T cell receptor beta chains below, sequenced in a study of T cells in Graves' hyperthyroidism and ophthalmopathy (dated by TCRdb to about 2019). Libraries came from multiplex PCR. Sequenced on an Illumina HiSeq 2000. The TCR beta CDR3 regions were amplified from the RNA transcripts. The first round of RT-PCR for the TCR CDR3 was performed with the HTBI primer set and the Qiagen OneStep RT-PCR kit. TCRdb took the public reads, trimmed them with fastp at Q25, ran MiXCR for clone calling and kept in-frame beta chains. Rows are unified per CDR3 protein, each entry keeping the most common DNA and genes. For this sample there are about 360,000 distinct CDR3 sequences; more than 20% appear just once. Of the sample, over 70% falls within the top ten clones. Input material: blood. All receptors derive from a man aged 50-59 years with Graves' hyperthyroidism.

This clonotype has more than one count but fewer than ten. The chain employs TRBV14 and TRBJ1-5; the D is unclear. Per the germline V gene, CDR1 is SGHDN and CDR2 is FVKESK. V was trimmed by 4 bases and J by 6 bases, leaving 4 bases between them. This CDR3 region has 11 residues. The CDR3 DNA sequence: TGTGCCAGCAGCCTCGTTCAGCCCCAGCATTTT. The encoded protein is CASSLVQPQHF. Full variable domain (rest looked up from reference TRBV14 and TRBJ1-5): EAGVTQFPSHSVIEKGQTVTLRCDPISGHDNLYWYRRVMGKEIKFLLHFVKESKQDESGMPNNRFLAERTGGTYSTLKVQPAELEDSGVYFCASSLVQPQHFGDGTRLSIL.

The V gene is TRBV7-3, the J gene TRBJ2-1; TRBD2 aligns across 10 bases. Germline CDR1 reads SGHTA; CDR2 reads FQGTGA. V lost 5 bases, J lost 8 bases, and 6 bases stayed unmatched. The CDR3 contains 14 residues. The CDR3: CASSQGLATDEQFF. The CDR3 DNA sequence: TGTGCCAGCAGCCAGGGACTAGCGACAGATGAGCAGTTCTTC.

V usage is TRBV9 and J usage is TRBJ2-7; D remains unclear. CDR3 length: 15 amino acids. Trimming stripped 9 bases from V and 0 bases from J, with 19 bases between. Germline V gene data show CDR1 as SGDLS and CDR2 as YYNGEE. CDR3 sequence reads: CATGAVADSSYEQYF. The CDR3 bases are TGTGCCACCGGTGCCGTAGCTGATAGCTCCTACGAGCAGTACTTC.

The CDR3: CASSFRRLAGVSGELFF. CDR3 sequence (DNA): TGTGCCAGCAGCTTCCGACGACTAGCGGGAGTTTCCGGGGAGCTGTTTTTT. V usage is TRBV13 and J usage is TRBJ2-2; 12 bases match TRBD2. Germline V gene lookup returns CDR1 PRHDT and CDR2 FYEKMQ (reference sequence). This CDR3 contains 17 residues. The ends lost 3 bases at V and 6 bases at J; junction bases unmatched: 8.

This clonotype was detected ten times or more. This chain joins TRBV7-3 and TRBJ2-7, with TRBD2 matching over 8 bases. The germline V gene has CDR1 SGHTA and CDR2 FQGTGA. Germline trimming cut 5 bases from V and 0 bases from J; bases unmatched to any gene: 6. The CDR3 spans 15 residues. CDR3 in DNA: TGTGCCAGCAGCCCATCTAGCGGGCCCTCCTACGAGCAGTACTTC. Translating it yields CASSPSSGPSYEQYF.

This clonotype was seen many times. This sequence joins TRBV2 and TRBJ2-3, with 8 bases that match TRBD2. The CDR3 loop spans 16 amino acids. Germline CDR1 SNHLY, CDR2 FYNNEI. The ends lost 1 base at V and 6 bases at J; junction bases unmatched: 9. The CDR3 sequence: CASSEGSGRGFDTQYF. The DNA for the CDR3 is TGTGCCAGCAGTGAAGGGAGCGGGAGAGGATTCGATACGCAGTATTTT.

A few counts support this clonotype. The V call is TRBV3-1, the J call TRBJ1-2; no definite D call. V gave up 0 bases and J gave up 4 bases, with 9 bases separating them. Germline values: CDR1 LGHDT, CDR2 YNNKEL (reference sequence). CDR3 length equals 14 residues. The CDR3 sequence is CASSQDLAPYGYTF. The CDR3 DNA reads as TGTGCCAGCAGCCAAGATTTGGCCCCCTATGGCTACACCTTC.

The chain uses TRBV10-3 and TRBJ1-1; D is perhaps TRBD1 (6 bases). The CDR3 sequence is 13 residues long. Germline CDR1 ENHRY, CDR2 SYGVKD. The DNA for the CDR3 is TGTACCGTTTCGAGGGACACTTACACTGAAGCTTTCTTT. This codes for CTVSRDTYTEAFF.

This chain joins TRBV19 and TRBJ2-5; TRBD2 matches at 10 bases. Germline CDR1 is LNHDA and CDR2 is SQIVND (reference sequence). V gave up 0 bases and J gave up 5 bases; unmatched junction bases: 6. This CDR3 region has 16 residues. CDR3 sequence (DNA): TGTGCCAGTAGTATAGAAGGGTTAGCGGGAGGTGAGACCCAGTACTTC. This gives the protein CASSIEGLAGGETQYF.

Of note for this clonotype: A read error may produce the germline difference seen at one junction end. The gene calls are TRBV11-3 and TRBJ2-5; 8 bases fit TRBD2. The CDR3 spans 14 residues. Germline values: CDR1 SGHNT, CDR2 YENEEA. In DNA, the CDR3 is TGTGCCAGCAGCTCCCAGCGGAGCGGGAGCTCCCCAGTCTTC. Translated: CASSSQRSGSSPVF.

The chain employs TRBV12-3 or TRBV12-4 and TRBJ1-5; TRBD1 matches 8 bases. The length of the CDR3 is 13 residues. The V gene end was trimmed by 6 bases and the J gene end by 6 bases; junction bases not matched to a gene: 4. The CDR3 nucleotides are TGTGCCAGCAGAAGACAGGGGAGTCAGCCCCAGCATTTT. The encoded protein is CASRRQGSQPQHF.

The chain joins TRBV28 to TRBJ2-1; D is possibly TRBD1 or TRBD2 (5 bases each). The CDR3 runs 13 residues. CDR1 MDHEN and CDR2 SYDVKM come from the germline V gene. The V gene lost 7 bases and the J gene lost 6 bases, with 13 bases spanning the gap. The CDR3 spells CASTGPSGNEQFF. The CDR3 DNA sequence: TGTGCCAGCACGGGGCCCTCCGGCAATGAGCAGTTCTTC.

With respect to this clonotype: A much larger clone is a single base away; this may be a read error. V is TRBV2 and J is TRBJ2-1; D possibly corresponds to TRBD2 (5 bases). V was pared by 6 bases and J by 6 bases, with 24 bases between. Per the germline V gene, CDR1 is SNHLY and CDR2 is FYNNEI. CDR3 size: 17 residues. The CDR3 sequence is CASREVRFERAFNEQFF. The CDR3 nucleotides are TGTGCCAGCAGGGAGGTGAGATTTGAGAGGGCCTTCAATGAGCAGTTCTTC.

This clonotype was detected ten times or more. This sequence joins TRBV12-3 or TRBV12-4 and TRBJ2-1, with TRBD2 matching 7 bases. There are 15 residues in the CDR3. After removal of 3 bases from V and 8 bases from J, the junction contained 10 bases not matched to a gene. The CDR3 region is CASSFSGTRGDEQFF. The CDR3 nucleotides read TGTGCCAGCAGTTTTTCCGGGACTCGGGGGGATGAGCAGTTCTTC.

The chain has TRBV19 and TRBJ1-5; no reliable D call. From germline, CDR1 is LNHDA and CDR2 SQIVND (reference sequence). The CDR3 has 14 amino acids. The CDR3 spells CVLSPQRGNQPQHF. CDR3 nucleotides: TGTGTCCTAAGTCCCCAGCGGGGCAATCAGCCCCAGCATTTT.

There are a few counts of this clonotype. V and J are TRBV15 and TRBJ2-1; 7 bases are shared with TRBD1. V lost 0 bases and J lost 10; bases outside the gene matches: 6. The CDR3 spans 14 residues. CDR1 is LNHNV, CDR2 YYDKDF, per germline (reference sequence). CDR3 sequence reads: CATSRDPPGGEQFF. The CDR3 DNA reads as TGTGCCACCAGCAGAGATCCCCCAGGGGGAGAGCAGTTCTTC.

The CDR3 protein is CASSPTGSQPSQETQYF. CDR3 sequence (DNA): TGTGCCAGCAGCCCGACAGGGAGTCAACCGTCCCAAGAGACCCAGTACTTC. This chain uses TRBV7-9 with TRBJ2-5, with TRBD1 matching 7 bases. Germline V gene data show CDR1 as SEHNR and CDR2 as FQNEAQ (reference sequence). The trim removed 5 bases at V and 1 base at J, leaving 13 bases unmatched. This CDR3 is 17 amino acids long.

The V and J genes are TRBV20-1 and TRBJ1-3; perhaps TRBD1 as D (5 bases). V was cut by 0 bases and J by 4 bases, with 28 bases left in between. This CDR3 is 20 amino acids long. Germline V lookup: CDR1 DFQATT, CDR2 SNEGSKA (reference sequence). The CDR3 sequence is CSARDKGPEAGRPGGNTIYF. The CDR3 bases are TGCAGTGCTAGAGATAAGGGGCCTGAGGCGGGCAGGCCAGGCGGAAACACCATATATTTT.

This rearrangement joins TRBV3-1 to TRBJ2-3; TRBD2 aligns across 12 bases. CDR1 and CDR2 (germline): LGHDT, YNNKEL (reference sequence). The CDR3 runs to 16 residues. V lost 2 bases to trimming and J lost 3 bases; unmatched junction nucleotides: 3. The DNA for the CDR3 is TGTGCCAGCAGCCAATTCACTAGCGGGGGGACAGATACGCAGTATTTT. It codes for CASSQFTSGGTDTQYF.

CDR3 sequence: CASSRTSGVNTGELFF. Written as DNA, the CDR3 is TGCGCCAGCAGTAGGACTAGCGGGGTGAACACCGGGGAGCTGTTTTTT. The rearrangement joins TRBV10-2 to TRBJ2-2; 12 bases agree with TRBD2. With V trimmed by 5 bases and J by 1 base, 2 bases remained unmatched. CDR1 and CDR2 (germline): WSHSY, SAAADI. There are 16 residues in the CDR3.

This clonotype was seen at least ten times. This chain uses TRBV7-8 with TRBJ2-7, with D hard to call. This CDR3 contains 14 residues. The germline gives CDR1 SGHVS, CDR2 FQNEAQ. The V end was cut by 5 bases, the J end by 5 bases, with 16 bases between. This CDR3 reads CASSPASFIHEQYF. Here the CDR3 DNA reads TGTGCCAGCAGCCCTGCCTCGTTCATCCACGAGCAGTACTTC. The full variable domain, completed using reference TRBV7-8 and TRBJ2-7, is GAGVSQSPRYKVAKRGQDVALRCDPISGHVSLFWYQQALGQGPEFLTYFQNEAQLDKSGLPSDRFFAERPEGSVSTLKIQRTQQEDSAVYLCASSPASFIHEQYFGPGTRLTVT.